This T cell receptor beta chain emerged from a study of blood T cells in healthy people across ages. Study findings and constraints: TCR beta diversity tracked closely with naive T cell percentage.

V dropped 0 bases and J dropped 6 bases, with 13 bases sitting between them. This CDR3 comprises 15 residues. Germline assignment: CDR1 SGDLS and CDR2 YYNGEE. This clonotype was seen once. Its antigen is unknown. Primed by a sample-barcoded 5' primer and a J-beta primer mix, a second PCR proceeded for roughly 7 to 11 cycles. Carrying 12 random nucleotides, a template-switch adaptor labeled each individual cDNA molecule. From each sample, at least 3 million paired-end reads containing CDR3 were obtained. TCRdb redid the calling of the 5' RACE reads with MiXCR, one entry per CDR3 protein. In the table there are over a million distinct CDR3 sequences, approximately 43% of which are singletons.

J is TRBJ2-1 and V is TRBV9, with a weak D call TRBD2 (6 bases). The specimen was blood. This clonotype was sampled from a woman between 18 and 30 years old in good health. CDR3 bases: TGTGCCAGCAGCGTAGGCGGGGCAGGTGGCAATGAGCAGTTCTTC. It codes for CASSVGGAGGNEQFF.